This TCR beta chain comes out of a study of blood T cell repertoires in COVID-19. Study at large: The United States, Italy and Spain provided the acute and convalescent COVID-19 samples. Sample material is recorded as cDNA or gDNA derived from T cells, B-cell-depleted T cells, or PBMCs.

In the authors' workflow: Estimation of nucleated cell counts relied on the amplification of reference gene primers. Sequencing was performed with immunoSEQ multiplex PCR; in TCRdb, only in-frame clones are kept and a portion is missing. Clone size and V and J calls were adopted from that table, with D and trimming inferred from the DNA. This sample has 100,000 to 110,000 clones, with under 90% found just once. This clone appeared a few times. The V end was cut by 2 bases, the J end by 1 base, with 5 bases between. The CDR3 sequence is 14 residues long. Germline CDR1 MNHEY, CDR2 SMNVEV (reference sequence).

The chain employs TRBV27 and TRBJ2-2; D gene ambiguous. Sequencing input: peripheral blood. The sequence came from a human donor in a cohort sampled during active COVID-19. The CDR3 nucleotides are TGTGCCAGCAGTTTAGTCGGGAACACCGGGGAGCTGTTTTTT. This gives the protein CASSLVGNTGELFF.